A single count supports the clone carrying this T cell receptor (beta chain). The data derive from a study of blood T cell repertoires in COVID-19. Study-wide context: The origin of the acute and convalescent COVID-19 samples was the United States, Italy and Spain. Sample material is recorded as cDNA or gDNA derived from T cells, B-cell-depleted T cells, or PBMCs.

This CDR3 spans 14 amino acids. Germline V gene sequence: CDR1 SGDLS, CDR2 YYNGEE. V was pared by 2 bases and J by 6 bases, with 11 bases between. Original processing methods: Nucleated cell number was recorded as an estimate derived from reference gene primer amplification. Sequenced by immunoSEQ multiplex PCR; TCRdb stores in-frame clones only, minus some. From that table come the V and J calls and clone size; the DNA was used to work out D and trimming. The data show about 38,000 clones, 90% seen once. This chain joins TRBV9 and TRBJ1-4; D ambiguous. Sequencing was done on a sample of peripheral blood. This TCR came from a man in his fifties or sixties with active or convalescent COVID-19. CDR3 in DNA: TGTGCCAGCAGCGTGCGGAACAATGATGAAAAACTGTTTTTT. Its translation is CASSVRNNDEKLFF. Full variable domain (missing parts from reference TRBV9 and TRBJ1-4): DSGVTQTPKHLITATGQRVTLRCSPRSGDLSVYWYQQSLDQGLQFLIQYYNGEERAKGNILERFSAQQFPDLHSELNLSSLELGDSALYFCASSVRNNDEKLFFGSGTQLSVL.